This is a list of T cell receptor beta chains from one sample in a study of T cells in Graves' hyperthyroidism and ophthalmopathy. Each CDR3 protein is one row after TCRdb ran MiXCR on the multiplex PCR reads. In the table there are a few hundred thousand distinct CDR3 sequences, 15% to 20% of which are singletons. The sample was blood. The receptors stem from a woman under 40 with Graves' ophthalmopathy. Each CDR3 is given with its conserved first and last residue. A D gene is named only where the DNA matches it firmly. Expanded clones are given a class, and other clones once, few, many or no size at all.

clone size: few
D gene: TRBD2
V gene: TRBV4-1
CDR3 length: 18
J gene: TRBJ2-2
CDR3 DNA: TGCGCCAGCAGCAAGATGGGGGGGGGAGTCGCGAACACCGGGGAGCTGTTTTTT
CDR3 protein: CASSKMGGGVANTGELFF

clone size: -
D gene: TRBD1
V gene: TRBV29-1
CDR3 length: 13
J gene: TRBJ1-4
CDR3 DNA: TGCAGCGTTGAGGACAGGGGAGGCGAAAAACTGTTTTTT
CDR3 protein: CSVEDRGGEKLFF

clone size: -
D gene: -
V gene: TRBV5-6
CDR3 length: 14
J gene: TRBJ2-7
CDR3 DNA: TGTGCCAGCAGCTTGGACGGGAGTGCCTCCGAGCAGTACTTC
CDR3 protein: CASSLDGSASEQYF

clone size: many
D gene: -
V gene: TRBV18
CDR3 length: 13
J gene: TRBJ1-4
CDR3 DNA: TGTGCCAGCTCATCTGGGATGGAGGAAAAACTGTTTTTT
CDR3 protein: CASSSGMEEKLFF

clone size: many
D gene: -
V gene: TRBV12-3/TRBV12-4
CDR3 length: 14
J gene: TRBJ2-5
CDR3 DNA: TGTGCCAGCAGTTTTCGGGCATCTTGGGAGACCCAGTACTTC
CDR3 protein: CASSFRASWETQYF

clone size: many
D gene: TRBD2
V gene: TRBV24-1
CDR3 length: 16
J gene: TRBJ2-7
CDR3 DNA: TGTGCCACCAGCGGGACTAGCGGGAAAAGCTCCTACGAGCAGTACTTC
CDR3 protein: CATSGTSGKSSYEQYF

clone size: many
D gene: TRBD1
V gene: TRBV6-1
CDR3 length: 14
J gene: TRBJ2-7
CDR3 DNA: TGTGCCAGCAGTAAACGACAGGGGCCCTACGAGCAGTACTTC
CDR3 protein: CASSKRQGPYEQYF

clone size: many
D gene: -
V gene: TRBV28
CDR3 length: 16
J gene: TRBJ2-5
CDR3 DNA: TGTGCCAGCAGTACCATAGCAGGGGATAACCAAGAGACCCAGTACTTC
CDR3 protein: CASSTIAGDNQETQYF

clone size: few
D gene: -
V gene: TRBV5-4
CDR3 length: 17
J gene: TRBJ1-3
CDR3 DNA: TGTGCCAGCAGCTTGGACCGAAGAGGGGGGTATGGAAACACCATATATTTT
CDR3 protein: CASSLDRRGGYGNTIYF

clone size: many
D gene: -
V gene: TRBV4-1
CDR3 length: 15
J gene: TRBJ1-1
CDR3 DNA: TGCGCCAGCAGCCAAGATCGGGCAGGGCAGGCTGAAGCTTTCTTT
CDR3 protein: CASSQDRAGQAEAFF

clone size: many
D gene: -
V gene: TRBV28
CDR3 length: 15
J gene: TRBJ2-5
CDR3 DNA: TGTGCCAGCAGGGAAGGGACCTTCGCCGGGGAGACCCAGTACTTC
CDR3 protein: CASREGTFAGETQYF

clone size: many
D gene: TRBD1
V gene: TRBV12-5
CDR3 length: 16
J gene: TRBJ2-7
CDR3 DNA: TGTGCTAGTGGCCCGAACGGTGACAGGGGGGCTGCCGAGCAGTACTTC
CDR3 protein: CASGPNGDRGAAEQYF

clone size: many
D gene: -
V gene: TRBV6-2/TRBV6-3
CDR3 length: 15
J gene: TRBJ2-5
CDR3 DNA: TGTGCCAGCAGTTACGCTCCCCCCCTCCAAGAGACCCAGTACTTC
CDR3 protein: CASSYAPPLQETQYF

clone size: few
D gene: -
V gene: TRBV20-1
CDR3 length: 14
J gene: TRBJ2-6
CDR3 DNA: TGCAGTGCCACCCAGGGTGCGGGGGCCAACGTCCTGACTTTC
CDR3 protein: CSATQGAGANVLTF

clone size: many
D gene: -
V gene: TRBV18
CDR3 length: 11
J gene: TRBJ2-7
CDR3 DNA: TGTGCCAGCTCACCCTCCCACGAGCAGTACTTC
CDR3 protein: CASSPSHEQYF

clone size: -
D gene: -
V gene: TRBV7-4
CDR3 length: 14
J gene: TRBJ1-5
CDR3 DNA: TGTGCCAGCAGCGGCGGGCCAGGGGAACAGCCCCAGCATTTT
CDR3 protein: CASSGGPGEQPQHF

clone size: -
D gene: TRBD2
V gene: TRBV6-1
CDR3 length: 16
J gene: TRBJ2-7
CDR3 DNA: TGTGCCAGCAGGAGAGGGGCTAGCGGGAGATCCTACGAGCAGTACTTC
CDR3 protein: CASRRGASGRSYEQYF

clone size: many
D gene: -
V gene: TRBV3-1
CDR3 length: 14
J gene: TRBJ2-7
CDR3 DNA: TGTGCCAGCAGCCGCGTCGGGGGCTCCTACGAGCAGTACTTC
CDR3 protein: CASSRVGGSYEQYF

clone size: -
D gene: TRBD2
V gene: TRBV9
CDR3 length: 17
J gene: TRBJ2-2
CDR3 DNA: TGTGCCAGCAGCGTAAGGGCTAGCGGGAACTACGCCGGGGAGCTGTCTTTT
CDR3 protein: CASSVRASGNYAGELSF

clone size: many
D gene: -
V gene: TRBV20-1
CDR3 length: 16
J gene: TRBJ2-3
CDR3 DNA: TGCAGTGCTAGAGATCTGAATCAGTTCCACACAGATACGCAGTATTTT
CDR3 protein: CSARDLNQFHTDTQYF

clone size: many
D gene: -
V gene: TRBV7-8
CDR3 length: 14
J gene: TRBJ2-5
CDR3 DNA: TGTGCCAGCAGCTTTGGAGTGCCGGGAGAGACCCAGTACTTC
CDR3 protein: CASSFGVPGETQYF

clone size: many
D gene: -
V gene: TRBV2
CDR3 length: 16
J gene: TRBJ1-5
CDR3 DNA: TGTGCCAGCAGCGGTAATAGCGGGGCTTCTTATCAGCCCCAGCATTTT
CDR3 protein: CASSGNSGASYQPQHF

clone size: once
D gene: -
V gene: TRBV7-2
CDR3 length: 16
J gene: TRBJ2-3
CDR3 DNA: TGTGCCAGCAGCTTAGTGAGCATTTCGGTAACAGATACGCAGTATTTT
CDR3 protein: CASSLVSISVTDTQYF

clone size: few
D gene: TRBD2
V gene: TRBV6-2/TRBV6-3
CDR3 length: 17
J gene: TRBJ2-3
CDR3 DNA: TGTGCCAGCACCTACCGGCTAGCGGCGCCTAGCACAGATACGCAGTATTTT
CDR3 protein: CASTYRLAAPSTDTQYF

clone size: few
D gene: TRBD2
V gene: TRBV9
CDR3 length: 17
J gene: TRBJ2-7
CDR3 DNA: TGTGCCAGCAGCGTAGGCGGGGGACTAGCGGGAGGGTACGAGCAGTACTTC
CDR3 protein: CASSVGGGLAGGYEQYF

clone size: few
D gene: TRBD2
V gene: TRBV14
CDR3 length: 15
J gene: TRBJ2-1
CDR3 DNA: TGTGCCAGCAGCCCCCTAGGCGGGAGTGGCAATGAGCAGTTCTTC
CDR3 protein: CASSPLGGSGNEQFF

clone size: many
D gene: TRBD1
V gene: TRBV28
CDR3 length: 13
J gene: TRBJ1-2
CDR3 DNA: TGTGCCAGCAGCGGGGACAGCCTCTATGGCTACACCTTC
CDR3 protein: CASSGDSLYGYTF

clone size: -
D gene: TRBD2
V gene: TRBV20-1
CDR3 length: 14
J gene: TRBJ2-1
CDR3 DNA: TGCAGTGGGAATAGCGGGAGCTCCTACAATGAGCAGTTCTTC
CDR3 protein: CSGNSGSSYNEQFF

clone size: -
D gene: -
V gene: TRBV12-3/TRBV12-4
CDR3 length: 14
J gene: TRBJ1-5
CDR3 DNA: TGTGCCAGCAGTCCCCCGGGGGCCAATCAGCCCCAGCATTTT
CDR3 protein: CASSPPGANQPQHF

clone size: few
D gene: TRBD1
V gene: TRBV24-1
CDR3 length: 16
J gene: TRBJ2-3
CDR3 DNA: TGTGCCACCAGTGATTTTGAGGGGGCGCCCACAGATACGCAGTATTTT
CDR3 protein: CATSDFEGAPTDTQYF

clone size: -
D gene: -
V gene: TRBV28
CDR3 length: 14
J gene: TRBJ2-6
CDR3 DNA: TGTGCCAGCAGTTTGGGTCCCGGCCTCAACGTCCTGACTTTC
CDR3 protein: CASSLGPGLNVLTF

clone size: -
D gene: -
V gene: TRBV20-1
CDR3 length: 14
J gene: TRBJ1-1
CDR3 DNA: TGCAGTGCTAGAGTGGGACATTCGAACACTGAAGCTTTCTTT
CDR3 protein: CSARVGHSNTEAFF

clone size: many
D gene: -
V gene: TRBV3-1
CDR3 length: 12
J gene: TRBJ1-2
CDR3 DNA: TGTGCCAGCAGCCCTGAGGGGAGGGGCTACACCTTC
CDR3 protein: CASSPEGRGYTF

clone size: -
D gene: -
V gene: TRBV6-6
CDR3 length: 13
J gene: TRBJ1-1
CDR3 DNA: TGTGCCAGCAGTTACTCGATTCTCGCCCGAGCTTTCTTT
CDR3 protein: CASSYSILARAFF

clone size: -
D gene: TRBD2
V gene: TRBV4-3
CDR3 length: 19
J gene: TRBJ2-6
CDR3 DNA: TGCGCCAGCAGCCAACCGGGACTAGCGGGAGTGAGTGGGGCCAACGTCCTGACTTTC
CDR3 protein: CASSQPGLAGVSGANVLTF

clone size: many
D gene: -
V gene: TRBV28
CDR3 length: 14
J gene: TRBJ1-5
CDR3 DNA: TGTGCCAGCAGTTTCCCATATAGCAATCAGCCCCAGCATTTT
CDR3 protein: CASSFPYSNQPQHF

clone size: few
D gene: TRBD2
V gene: TRBV5-4
CDR3 length: 17
J gene: TRBJ2-1
CDR3 DNA: TGTGCCACTCTTGGGCCTAGCGGGAGGGGCTCCTACAATGAGCAGTTCTTC
CDR3 protein: CATLGPSGRGSYNEQFF

clone size: -
D gene: -
V gene: TRBV6-1
CDR3 length: 15
J gene: TRBJ1-6
CDR3 DNA: TGTGCCAGCAGTGAAGATGGCCGCGACGGTTCACCCCTCCACTTT
CDR3 protein: CASSEDGRDGSPLHF

clone size: -
D gene: TRBD1
V gene: TRBV28
CDR3 length: 22
J gene: TRBJ1-2
CDR3 DNA: TGTGCCAGCAGTTTACCCCCATTGGGGACAGGGCTCAAAGGACTCGATCGACACGGCTACACCTTC
CDR3 protein: CASSLPPLGTGLKGLDRHGYTF

clone size: many
D gene: -
V gene: TRBV7-2
CDR3 length: 14
J gene: TRBJ1-2
CDR3 DNA: TGTGCCAGCAGCCTACTATACAGGGCCGATGGCTACACCTTC
CDR3 protein: CASSLLYRADGYTF

clone size: -
D gene: -
V gene: TRBV28
CDR3 length: 14
J gene: TRBJ2-7
CDR3 DNA: TGTGCCAGCAGCCACATTCAGGGGCCGTACGAGCAGTACTTC
CDR3 protein: CASSHIQGPYEQYF

clone size: many
D gene: -
V gene: TRBV3-1
CDR3 length: 15
J gene: TRBJ1-6
CDR3 DNA: TGTGCCAGCAGCCAAGGCTCCTGGGGGGCGACACCCCTCCACTTT
CDR3 protein: CASSQGSWGATPLHF

clone size: many
D gene: -
V gene: TRBV27
CDR3 length: 15
J gene: TRBJ2-7
CDR3 DNA: TGTGCCAGCAGTTTAACGGGGGGCGGATACTACGAGCAGTACTTC
CDR3 protein: CASSLTGGGYYEQYF

clone size: -
D gene: TRBD1
V gene: TRBV29-1
CDR3 length: 13
J gene: TRBJ2-7
CDR3 DNA: TGCAGCGTTGAAAGGACAGGGGCAGGTGAGCAGTACTTC
CDR3 protein: CSVERTGAGEQYF

clone size: many
D gene: TRBD1
V gene: TRBV3-1
CDR3 length: 15
J gene: TRBJ1-5
CDR3 DNA: TGTGCCAGCAGCCAAGGGACAGGGGGAGAACAGCCCCAGCATTTT
CDR3 protein: CASSQGTGGEQPQHF

clone size: -
D gene: -
V gene: TRBV5-1
CDR3 length: 15
J gene: TRBJ2-1
CDR3 DNA: TGCGCCAGCAGCTTGGCCTCCCTTAACTACAATGAGCAGTTCTTC
CDR3 protein: CASSLASLNYNEQFF

clone size: -
D gene: TRBD1
V gene: TRBV6-2/TRBV6-3
CDR3 length: 13
J gene: TRBJ2-5
CDR3 DNA: TGTGCCAGCAGTTCCCGGGACAGGGTGACCCAGTACTTC
CDR3 protein: CASSSRDRVTQYF

clone size: -
D gene: -
V gene: TRBV5-1
CDR3 length: 15
J gene: TRBJ2-1
CDR3 DNA: TGCGCCAGCAGCTTGGGAGGGTTTTCCTACAATGAGCAGTTCTTC
CDR3 protein: CASSLGGFSYNEQFF

clone size: -
D gene: -
V gene: TRBV20-1
CDR3 length: 11
J gene: TRBJ2-1
CDR3 DNA: TGCAGTGCTAAAGTAGCAGCTGAGCAGTTCTTC
CDR3 protein: CSAKVAAEQFF

clone size: -
D gene: TRBD2
V gene: TRBV28
CDR3 length: 21
J gene: TRBJ2-6
CDR3 DNA: TGTGCCAGCAGTTTACTACTAGCGGGAGGCGAAAGACGACGAGGGGCCAACGTCCTGACTTTC
CDR3 protein: CASSLLLAGGERRRGANVLTF

clone size: -
D gene: -
V gene: TRBV27
CDR3 length: 14
J gene: TRBJ1-6
CDR3 DNA: TGTGCCAGCAGTTTTAGGGGGTATAATTCACCCCTCCACTTT
CDR3 protein: CASSFRGYNSPLHF

clone size: many
D gene: TRBD1
V gene: TRBV27
CDR3 length: 16
J gene: TRBJ1-3
CDR3 DNA: TGTGCCAGCAGTCCTTTTCGACAGGGGCCTGGAAACACCATATATTTT
CDR3 protein: CASSPFRQGPGNTIYF

clone size: -
D gene: -
V gene: TRBV28
CDR3 length: 11
J gene: TRBJ1-1
CDR3 DNA: TGTGTCAGCAGTCTGGGGCGTTTAGCTTTCTTT
CDR3 protein: CVSSLGRLAFF

clone size: many
D gene: -
V gene: TRBV13
CDR3 length: 14
J gene: TRBJ2-5
CDR3 DNA: TGTGCCAGCACACCCCCTATGGATCAAGAGACCCAGTACTTC
CDR3 protein: CASTPPMDQETQYF

clone size: many
D gene: -
V gene: TRBV3-1
CDR3 length: 15
J gene: TRBJ1-6
CDR3 DNA: TGTGCCAGCAGCCAAGAAGGGCAGAATAATTCACCCCTCCACTTT
CDR3 protein: CASSQEGQNNSPLHF

clone size: -
D gene: -
V gene: TRBV5-1
CDR3 length: 13
J gene: TRBJ1-2
CDR3 DNA: TGCGCCAGCAGCTTAACAGCGAAGAATGGCTACACCTTC
CDR3 protein: CASSLTAKNGYTF

clone size: -
D gene: -
V gene: TRBV20-1
CDR3 length: 13
J gene: TRBJ2-3
CDR3 DNA: TGCAGTGCTAGAGTGTTTAGCACAGATACGCAGTATTTT
CDR3 protein: CSARVFSTDTQYF

clone size: many
D gene: -
V gene: TRBV30
CDR3 length: 14
J gene: TRBJ1-2
CDR3 DNA: TGTGCCTGGAGTGTACCGGGGGCAGGATATGGCTACACCTTC
CDR3 protein: CAWSVPGAGYGYTF

clone size: few
D gene: -
V gene: TRBV20-1
CDR3 length: 13
J gene: TRBJ1-6
CDR3 DNA: TGCAGTGCCCCCCCACAGGGCTGGTCACCCCTCCACTTT
CDR3 protein: CSAPPQGWSPLHF